The clone carrying this T cell receptor (beta chain) is deemed medium-sized. The sample belongs to a study of CD4 and CD8 cells across lung adenocarcinoma regions. CDR3 length equals 14 residues. Germline V gene sequence: CDR1 SGHDN, CDR2 FVKESK. The V end lost 4 bases, the J end lost 7 bases, and 14 bases lay between the germline ends. TCRdb ran MiXCR on the PCR reads and lists one entry per CDR3 protein. The repertoire consists of tens of thousands of distinct CDR3 sequences, with around 51% occurring once and the leading ten covering about a quarter. The receptor was derived from a female donor with lung adenocarcinoma. The CD4 and CD8 labels of this study may be unreliable. Sequencing was performed on CD8+ T cells from the center of a lung tumor. The V gene is TRBV14, the J gene TRBJ2-1; D is undetermined. The DNA for the CDR3 is TGTGCCAGCAGCCCCTCCATTCTAGGTAATGAGCAGTTCTTC. Its translation: CASSPSILGNEQFF.